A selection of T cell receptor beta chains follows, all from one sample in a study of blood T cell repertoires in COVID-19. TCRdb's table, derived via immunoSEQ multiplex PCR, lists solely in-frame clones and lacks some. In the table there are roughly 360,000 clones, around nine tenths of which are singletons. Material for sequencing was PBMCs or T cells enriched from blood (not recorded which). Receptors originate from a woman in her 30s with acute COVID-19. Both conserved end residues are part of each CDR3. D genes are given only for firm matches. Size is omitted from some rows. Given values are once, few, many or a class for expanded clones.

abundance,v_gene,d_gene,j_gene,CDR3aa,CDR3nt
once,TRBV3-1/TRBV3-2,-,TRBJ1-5,CASSAGLNQPQHF,TGTGCCAGCAGTGCAGGTCTCAATCAGCCCCAGCATTTT
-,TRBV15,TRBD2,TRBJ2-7,CATSRGGLAGSYEQYF,TGTGCCACCAGCAGAGGAGGACTAGCTGGCTCCTACGAGCAGTACTTC
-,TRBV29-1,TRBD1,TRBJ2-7,CSVSWTGGEQYF,TGCAGCGTTTCCTGGACAGGGGGCGAGCAGTACTTC
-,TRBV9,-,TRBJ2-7,CASSPENTYEQYF,TGTGCCAGCAGCCCGGAGAATACCTACGAGCAGTACTTC
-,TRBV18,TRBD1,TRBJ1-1,CASSARQGVYGSDTEAFF,TGTGCCAGCTCAGCGCGACAGGGGGTATATGGTTCGGACACTGAAGCTTTCTTT
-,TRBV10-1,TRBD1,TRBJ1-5,CASSFSEGQGAQPQHF,TGCGCCAGCAGCTTTTCTGAGGGACAGGGCGCCCAGCCCCAGCATTTT
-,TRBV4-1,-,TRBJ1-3,CASSLVQSSGNTIYF,TGCGCCAGCAGCTTAGTACAGTCTTCTGGAAACACCATATATTTT
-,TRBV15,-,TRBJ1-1,CATSRDWRRGTEAFF,TGTGCCACCAGCAGAGATTGGCGTAGGGGAACTGAAGCTTTCTTT
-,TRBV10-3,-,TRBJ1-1,CAISESWGPMAKENTEAFF,TGTGCCATCAGTGAATCTTGGGGGCCGATGGCCAAGGAAAACACTGAAGCTTTCTTT
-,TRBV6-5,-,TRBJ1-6,CASSYGSQGSSPLHF,TGTGCCAGCAGTTACGGGTCGCAGGGTAGTTCACCCCTCCACTTT
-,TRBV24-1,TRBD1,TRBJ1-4,CATSRGDSNEKLFF,TGTGCCACCTCAAGGGGGGACAGTAATGAAAAACTGTTTTTT